This TCR beta chain originates from a study of regulatory T cells in long-lasting Graves disease. The study's findings and limits: Patients with persistent disease showed a bias toward TRBV28, TRBJ1-2 and TRBJ2-5.

Time point meaning: newly diagnosed GD, antithyroid drugs for less than 3 months. RNA extracted from PBMCs served as the sequencing template. One endocrinology department in Xi'an, China, was where patients came from. The V and J ends lost 5 bases and 6 bases respectively, with 13 bases between them. The CDR3 consists of 13 residues. Germline assignment: CDR1 SNHLY and CDR2 FYNNEI. Construction of TCR beta libraries relied on iRepertoire HTBI primers and on Arm-PCR targeting CDR3 regions. Using its own MiXCR run on the multiplex PCR reads, TCRdb lists one record per CDR3 protein. The sample holds 450,000 to 600,000 distinct CDR3 sequences; roughly 15% are singletons and the top ten take 9% to 15%. This clonotype was recorded at least ten times. Its antigen is not known. These records were also assigned to another study, of T cells in Graves' hyperthyroidism and ophthalmopathy. That paper notes: During a first-round RT-PCR of the TCR CDR3, the HTBI primer set was used.

The sequencing used peripheral blood mononuclear cells (PBMCs), collected at new diagnosis, from a patient treated with antithyroid drugs. This clonotype was sampled from a man aged 40-55 years with Graves disease. V and J are TRBV2 and TRBJ2-5; the D gene is possibly TRBD1 (6 bases). The CDR3 loop is CASSQLWGQTQYF. CDR3 sequence (DNA): TGTGCCAGCAGTCAATTATGGGGGCAGACCCAGTACTTC. Looking up the rest from reference TRBV2 and TRBJ2-5 gives the full variable domain: EPEVTQTPSHQVTQMGQEVILRCVPISNHLYFYWYRQILGQKVEFLVSFYNNEISEKSEIFDDQFSVERPDGSNFTLKIRSTKLEDSAMYFCASSQLWGQTQYFGPGTRLLVL.